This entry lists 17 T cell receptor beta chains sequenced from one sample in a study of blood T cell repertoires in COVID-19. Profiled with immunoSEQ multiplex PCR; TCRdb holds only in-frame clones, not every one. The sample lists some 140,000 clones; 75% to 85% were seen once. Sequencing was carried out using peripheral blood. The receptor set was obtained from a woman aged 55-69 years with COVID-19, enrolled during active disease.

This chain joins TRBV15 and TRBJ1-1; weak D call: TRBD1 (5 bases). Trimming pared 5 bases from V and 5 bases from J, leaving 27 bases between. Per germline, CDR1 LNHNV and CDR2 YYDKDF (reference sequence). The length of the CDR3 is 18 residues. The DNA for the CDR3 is TGTGCCACCAGCCTAACCCCGATGGGGCGGACCCTTAGAACTGAAGCTTTCTTT. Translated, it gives CATSLTPMGRTLRTEAFF.

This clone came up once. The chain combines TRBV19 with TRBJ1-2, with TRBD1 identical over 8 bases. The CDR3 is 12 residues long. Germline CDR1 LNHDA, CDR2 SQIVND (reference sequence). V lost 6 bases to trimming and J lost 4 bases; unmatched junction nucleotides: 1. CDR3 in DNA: TGTGCCAGTAGCGACAGGGGCTATGGCTACACCTTC. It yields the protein CASSDRGYGYTF.

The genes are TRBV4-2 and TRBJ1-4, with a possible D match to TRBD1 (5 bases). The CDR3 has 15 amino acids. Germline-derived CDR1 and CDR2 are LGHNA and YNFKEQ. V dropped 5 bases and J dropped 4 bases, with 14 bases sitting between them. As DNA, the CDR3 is TGTGCCAGCAGCGAACTTCAGGGTAATAATGAAAAACTGTTTTTT. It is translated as CASSELQGNNEKLFF.

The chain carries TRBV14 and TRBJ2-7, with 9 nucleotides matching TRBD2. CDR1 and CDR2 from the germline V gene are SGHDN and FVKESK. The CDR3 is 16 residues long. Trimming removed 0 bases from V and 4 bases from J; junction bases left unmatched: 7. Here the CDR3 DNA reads TGTGCCAGCAGCCAAGAAGGACTAGCGCGGTGGTACGAGCAGTACTTC. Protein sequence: CASSQEGLARWYEQYF.

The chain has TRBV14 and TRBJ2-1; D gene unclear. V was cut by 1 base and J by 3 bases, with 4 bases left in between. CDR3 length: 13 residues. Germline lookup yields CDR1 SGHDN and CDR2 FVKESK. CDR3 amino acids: CASSQVIYNEQFF. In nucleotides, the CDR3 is TGTGCCAGCAGCCAAGTCATCTACAATGAGCAGTTCTTC.

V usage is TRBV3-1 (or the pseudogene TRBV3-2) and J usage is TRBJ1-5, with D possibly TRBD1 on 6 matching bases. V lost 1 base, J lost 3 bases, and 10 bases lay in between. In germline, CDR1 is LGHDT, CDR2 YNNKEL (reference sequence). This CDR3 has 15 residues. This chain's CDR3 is CASSQGGLVNQPQHF. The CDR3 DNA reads TGTGCCAGCAGCCAAGGGGGGCTGGTCAATCAGCCCCAGCATTTT.

Written as DNA, the CDR3 is TGCAGCGCAGGACTAGCGGGAGTTTTTTTCGGCAATGAGCAGTTCTTC. Its protein is CSAGLAGVFFGNEQFF. This chain connects TRBV29-1 to TRBJ2-1; 13 bases fit TRBD2. This CDR3 contains 16 residues. J was trimmed by 6 bases and V by 7 bases; bases with no gene match: 12. Germline CDR1 and CDR2: SQVTM and ANQGSEA.

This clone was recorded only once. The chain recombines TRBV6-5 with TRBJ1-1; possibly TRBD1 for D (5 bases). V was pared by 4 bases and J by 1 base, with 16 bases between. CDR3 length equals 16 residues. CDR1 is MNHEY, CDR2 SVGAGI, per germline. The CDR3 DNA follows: TGTGCCAGCAGTTCTATTTATAGGGGCTCGAACACTGAAGCTTTCTTT. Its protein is CASSSIYRGSNTEAFF.

CDR3 sequence (DNA): TGTGCCAGCAGCGTAGAGAATAAAAAACTAGCGGCTGAGAGCTCCTACGAGCAGTACTTC. Its protein is CASSVENKKLAAESSYEQYF. V usage is TRBV9 and J usage is TRBJ2-7; TRBD2 agrees at 8 bases. CDR1 is SGDLS, CDR2 YYNGEE, per germline. The CDR3 covers 20 residues. Trimming removed 0 bases from V and 0 bases from J; junction bases left unmatched: 17.

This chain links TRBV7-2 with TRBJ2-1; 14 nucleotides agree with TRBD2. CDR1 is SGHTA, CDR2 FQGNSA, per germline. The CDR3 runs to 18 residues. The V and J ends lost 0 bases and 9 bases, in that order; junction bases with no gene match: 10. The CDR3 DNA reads TGTGCCAGCAGCTTAGCGGGCGGGGGACTAGCGGGAGTGGTTGAGCAGTTCTTC. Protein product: CASSLAGGGLAGVVEQFF.

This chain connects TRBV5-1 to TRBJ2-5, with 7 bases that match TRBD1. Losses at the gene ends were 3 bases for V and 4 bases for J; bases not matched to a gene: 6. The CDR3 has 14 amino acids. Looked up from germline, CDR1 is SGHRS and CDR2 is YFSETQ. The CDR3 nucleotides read TGCGCCAGCAGCTCTATGACAGGGATAGAGACCCAGTACTTC. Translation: CASSSMTGIETQYF.

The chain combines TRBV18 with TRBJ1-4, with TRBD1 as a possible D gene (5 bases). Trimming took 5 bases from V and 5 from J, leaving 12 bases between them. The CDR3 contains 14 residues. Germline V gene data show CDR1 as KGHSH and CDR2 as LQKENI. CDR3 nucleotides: TGTGCCAGCTCAAAAGGGGTGTTGAATGAAAAACTGTTTTTT. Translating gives CASSKGVLNEKLFF.

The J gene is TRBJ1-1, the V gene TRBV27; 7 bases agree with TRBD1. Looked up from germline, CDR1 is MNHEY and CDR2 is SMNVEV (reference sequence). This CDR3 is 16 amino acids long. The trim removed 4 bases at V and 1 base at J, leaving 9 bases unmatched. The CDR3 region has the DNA TGTGCCAGCAGTTCGACCCCGACAGGGCGGAACACTGAAGCTTTCTTT. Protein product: CASSSTPTGRNTEAFF.

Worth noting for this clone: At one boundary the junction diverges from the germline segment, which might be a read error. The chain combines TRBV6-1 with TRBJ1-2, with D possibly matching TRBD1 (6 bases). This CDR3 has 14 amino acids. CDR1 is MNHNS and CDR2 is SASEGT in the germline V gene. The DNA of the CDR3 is TGTGCCAGCCGTGATACAGGGTACAACTATGGCTACACCTTC. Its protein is CASRDTGYNYGYTF.

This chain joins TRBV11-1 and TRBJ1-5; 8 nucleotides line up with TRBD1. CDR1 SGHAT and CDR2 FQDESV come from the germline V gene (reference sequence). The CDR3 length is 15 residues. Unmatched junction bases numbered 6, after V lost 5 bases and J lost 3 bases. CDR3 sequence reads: CASSMGRGHNQPQHF. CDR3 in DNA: TGTGCCAGCAGCATGGGCAGGGGGCACAATCAGCCCCAGCATTTT.

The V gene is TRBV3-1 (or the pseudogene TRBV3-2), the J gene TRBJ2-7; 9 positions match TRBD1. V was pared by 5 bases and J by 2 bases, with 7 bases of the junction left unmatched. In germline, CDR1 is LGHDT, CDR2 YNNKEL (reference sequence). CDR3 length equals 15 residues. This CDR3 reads CASSSDGTGTYEQYF. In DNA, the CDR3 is TGTGCCAGCAGCTCAGACGGGACAGGGACCTACGAGCAGTACTTC.

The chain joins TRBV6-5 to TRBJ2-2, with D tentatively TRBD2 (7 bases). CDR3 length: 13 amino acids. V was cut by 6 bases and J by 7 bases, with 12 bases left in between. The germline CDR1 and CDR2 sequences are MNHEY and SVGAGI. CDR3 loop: CASSWGGNGELFF. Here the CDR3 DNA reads TGTGCCAGCAGCTGGGGGGGCAACGGGGAGCTGTTTTTT.